These 23 T cell receptor beta chains were all obtained from the same sample, sequenced in a study of blood T cell repertoires in COVID-19 (dated by TCRdb to about 2020). Receptors were amplified or captured by the immunoSEQ multiplex PCR assay. TCRdb provides this immuneACCESS table in a form limited to in-frame rearrangements. Some clones are lacking; in checked studies, under half of them reflect an unresolved V gene, and why the rest are absent is not known. The sample has some 250,000 clones on record, 75% to 90% of them singletons. In total, the top ten clones hold 1.5% to 2% of the sample. The sample was PBMCs or T cells enriched from blood (not recorded which). These receptors came from a woman aged 45-59 years who had recovered from COVID-19.

The J gene is TRBJ2-1, the V gene TRBV9; D is perhaps TRBD2 (5 bases). Per the germline V gene, CDR1 is SGDLS and CDR2 is YYNGEE. The CDR3 length is 17 residues. V was pared by 0 bases and J by 0 bases, with 13 bases between. CDR3 loop: CASSVGSGLSSYNEQFF. CDR3 sequence (DNA): TGTGCCAGCAGCGTAGGGAGCGGACTGAGCTCCTACAATGAGCAGTTCTTC.

The rearrangement links TRBV7-8 to TRBJ2-3; D is perhaps TRBD2 (7 bases). The CDR3 is 16 residues long. Between the trimmed V and J ends, which lost 0 bases and 10 bases, there was a span of 20 bases. Germline V gene data show CDR1 as SGHVS and CDR2 as FQNEAQ. CDR3 residues: CASSLALGGPDGPQYF. For the CDR3, the DNA is TGTGCCAGCAGCTTAGCGCTGGGGGGGCCGGACGGACCGCAGTATTTT.

CDR3 in DNA: TGTGCCACCAAGGGACAGGGGGAAACCGGGGAGCTGTTTTTT. This sequence encodes CATKGQGETGELFF. The J gene is TRBJ2-2, the V gene TRBV2; 11 bases align to TRBD1. Germline loops: CDR1 SNHLY, CDR2 FYNNEI. V gave up 10 bases and J gave up 5 bases; unmatched junction bases: 6. This CDR3 region has 14 residues.

The V gene is TRBV15, the J gene TRBJ2-1; D unresolved. The CDR3 totals 13 residues. V dropped 0 bases and J dropped 5 bases, with 5 bases sitting between them. The germline V gene encodes CDR1 LNHNV and CDR2 YYDKDF (reference sequence). The CDR3, as DNA: TGTGCCACCAGCAGAGATCGGGACAATGAGCAGTTCTTC. Amino acid sequence: CATSRDRDNEQFF.

V gene TRBV28 combines with J gene TRBJ1-2, with TRBD1 matching over 7 bases. The germline V gene has CDR1 MDHEN and CDR2 SYDVKM. V shed 4 bases, J shed 4 bases, and the junction held 9 bases outside the gene matches. The CDR3 spans 15 residues. The CDR3 protein is CASSSSGQAPYGYTF. CDR3 DNA: TGTGCCAGCAGTTCCTCCGGACAGGCTCCCTATGGCTACACCTTC.

The chain uses TRBV5-1 and TRBJ2-1, with 8 bases identical to TRBD2. The CDR3 has 15 residues. Germline CDR1 SGHRS, CDR2 YFSETQ. With V trimmed by 4 bases and J by 3 bases, 6 bases remained unmatched. The CDR3, as DNA: TGCGCCAGCAGCAACGGACTAGCAGGCTACAATGAGCAGTTCTTC. As protein: CASSNGLAGYNEQFF.

This clone was counted between two and nine times. The chain links TRBV7-6 to TRBJ1-3, with a possible D match to TRBD1 (6 bases). The CDR3 consists of 12 residues. Germline V gene sequence: CDR1 SGHVS, CDR2 FNYEAQ. Trimming pared 4 bases from V and 7 bases from J, leaving 8 bases between. The CDR3 protein is CASSWDINTIYF. CDR3 sequence (DNA): TGTGCCAGCAGCTGGGACATCAACACCATATATTTT.

The rearrangement links TRBV5-1 to TRBJ2-2; tentative D call: TRBD1 (5 bases). There are 13 residues in the CDR3. The germline CDR1 and CDR2 sequences are SGHRS and YFSETQ. V was shortened by 6 bases and J by 1 base, with 7 bases between the two germline ends. The CDR3 region is CASNQGNTGELFF. The CDR3 coding sequence is TGCGCCAGCAATCAGGGGAACACCGGGGAGCTGTTTTTT.

The chain joins TRBV5-4 to TRBJ2-3, with TRBD2 identical over 13 bases. J was trimmed by 0 bases and V by 4 bases; bases with no gene match: 5. This CDR3 is built from 17 residues. The germline gives CDR1 SGHNT, CDR2 YYREEE (reference sequence). The CDR3 sequence: CASSDGTSGKSTDTQYF. The DNA of the CDR3 is TGTGCCAGCAGCGACGGGACTAGCGGGAAAAGCACAGATACGCAGTATTTT.

The J gene is TRBJ1-1, the V gene TRBV4-1, with 9 bases fitting TRBD1. CDR1 and CDR2 (germline): MGHRA, YSYEKL. The CDR3 contains 14 residues. V lost 4 bases and J lost 9; bases outside the gene matches: 9. CDR3 sequence: CASSLTGQGLKAFF. CDR3 bases: TGCGCCAGCAGCCTAACGGGACAGGGATTGAAAGCTTTCTTT.

The genes are TRBV19 and TRBJ1-2; 7 nucleotides line up with TRBD1. Per germline, CDR1 LNHDA and CDR2 SQIVND (reference sequence). Trimming took 5 bases from V and 4 from J; bases not matched to a gene: 4. This CDR3 region has 13 residues. CDR3 protein: CASSRDSRYGYTF. CDR3 nucleotide sequence: TGTGCCAGTAGTCGGGACAGTCGCTATGGCTACACCTTC.

This chain joins TRBV19 and TRBJ1-1; possibly TRBD1 for D (6 bases). CDR3 length equals 16 residues. Germline V CDR1 and CDR2: LNHDA, SQIVND (reference sequence). Trimming cost V 2 bases and J 1 base, with 14 bases left between them. CDR3 nucleotides: TGTGCCAGTAGTATACTCTCAGGGGCGAAGAACACTGAAGCTTTCTTT. It yields the protein CASSILSGAKNTEAFF.

The V call is TRBV4-2, the J call TRBJ2-3; possible D gene TRBD2, 6 bases. This CDR3 is 15 amino acids long. Per the germline V gene, CDR1 is LGHNA and CDR2 is YNFKEQ. Trimming stripped 4 bases from V and 5 bases from J, with 16 bases between. The CDR3 reads CASSPTATRRDTQYF. The CDR3 DNA is TGTGCCAGCAGCCCAACGGCGACTAGGAGAGATACGCAGTATTTT.

V and J are TRBV7-8 and TRBJ2-1, with TRBD2 matching over 9 bases. The CDR3 runs 15 residues. Losses at the gene ends were 0 bases for V and 4 bases for J; bases not matched to a gene: 1. Germline V gives CDR1 SGHVS, CDR2 FQNEAQ. The CDR3 nucleotides read TGTGCCAGCAGCTTAGCGGCGGGAGGGTACAATGAGCAGTTCTTC. Translating it yields CASSLAAGGYNEQFF.

This clone appeared a single time. The rearrangement links TRBV7-2 to TRBJ2-3; 12 bases map to TRBD2. The junction had 5 bases not matched to a gene; V was cut back by 8 bases and J by 2 bases. Germline lookup yields CDR1 SGHTA and CDR2 FQGNSA. The CDR3 has 15 residues. The CDR3 reads CASGGLAGFTDTQYF. The DNA for the CDR3 is TGTGCCAGCGGGGGACTAGCGGGTTTCACAGATACGCAGTATTTT. Variable domain in full (rest from reference TRBV7-2 and TRBJ2-3): GAGVSQSPSNKVTEKGKDVELRCDPISGHTALYWYRQSLGQGLEFLIYFQGNSAPDKSGLPSDRFSAERTGGSVSTLTIQRTQQEDSAVYLCASGGLAGFTDTQYFGPGTRLTVL.

This clone has just a few counts. The chain uses TRBV2 and TRBJ1-4; D call uncertain. The V and J ends lost 6 bases and 0 bases respectively, with 11 bases between them. CDR1 is SNHLY, CDR2 FYNNEI, per germline. The CDR3 is 15 amino acids. The CDR3 spells CASRQSAATNEKLFF. The CDR3 DNA follows: TGTGCCAGCAGACAGTCAGCGGCAACTAATGAAAAACTGTTTTTT.

The rearrangement links TRBV28 to TRBJ1-2; TRBD1 aligns across 7 bases. The germline CDR1 and CDR2 sequences are MDHEN and SYDVKM. The CDR3 length is 12 residues. Unmatched junction bases numbered 3, after V lost 6 bases and J lost 5 bases. In DNA form, the CDR3 reads TGTGCCAGCAGCGGGACAGCGTATGGCTACACCTTC. Amino acid sequence: CASSGTAYGYTF.

J is TRBJ2-1 and V is TRBV2; 10 nucleotides match TRBD1. The germline V gene encodes CDR1 SNHLY and CDR2 FYNNEI. This CDR3 is 14 amino acids long. After removal of 6 bases from V and 5 bases from J, the junction contained 4 bases not matched to a gene. The CDR3 protein is CASRTDRGNNEQFF. CDR3 nucleotides: TGTGCCAGCAGAACGGACAGGGGGAACAATGAGCAGTTCTTC.

The chain has TRBV19 and TRBJ1-1, with TRBD1 matching over 7 bases. V was clipped by 4 bases and J by 8 bases; unmatched bases: 13. From germline, CDR1 is LNHDA and CDR2 SQIVND (reference sequence). CDR3 length: 15 amino acids. CDR3 loop: CASSTQQGRDREAFF. The CDR3 nucleotides read TGTGCCAGTAGTACCCAACAGGGGCGAGACCGCGAAGCTTTCTTT.

This chain links TRBV28 with TRBJ2-1, with 9 bases matching TRBD2. Per germline, CDR1 MDHEN and CDR2 SYDVKM. Trimming removed 5 bases from V and 3 bases from J; junction bases left unmatched: 5. The CDR3 consists of 15 residues. The CDR3 loop is CASSVASGNYNEQFF. The CDR3 nucleotides read TGTGCCAGCAGTGTGGCTAGCGGGAACTACAATGAGCAGTTCTTC.

The chain couples TRBV7-2 to TRBJ1-2, with TRBD1 as a possible D gene (6 bases). Germline V gene sequence: CDR1 SGHTA, CDR2 FQGNSA. Trimming removed 5 bases from V and 8 bases from J, with 18 bases in between. The CDR3 consists of 14 residues. CDR3: CASSPGVGGMGYTF. CDR3 DNA sequence: TGTGCCAGCAGCCCAGGGGTAGGGGGAATGGGCTACACCTTC.

The rearrangement joins TRBV28 to TRBJ2-7, with a weak D call TRBD1 (6 bases). Germline CDR1 MDHEN, CDR2 SYDVKM. The CDR3 is 15 residues long. The ends were cut back, 1 base at V and 0 bases at J, with 10 bases in the middle. CDR3 in DNA: TGTGCCAGCAGTTTATACAGGGATTACTCCTACGAGCAGTACTTC. Its protein is CASSLYRDYSYEQYF.

The genes are TRBV28 and TRBJ1-3; D possibly corresponds to TRBD1 (6 bases). The CDR3 spans 14 residues. Deletions cut 6 bases from V and 4 bases from J, with 13 bases between. Germline lookup yields CDR1 MDHEN and CDR2 SYDVKM. This chain's CDR3 is CASRSGGLGNTIYF. In DNA, the CDR3 is TGTGCCAGCAGGAGCGGGGGGCTAGGAAACACCATATATTTT.